This T cell receptor beta chain comes out of a study of blood T cell repertoires in COVID-19. Study as a whole: COVID-19 samples from acute and convalescent phases originated in the United States, Italy and Spain. Nucleic acid was either cDNA or gDNA, and it came from T cells, B-cell-depleted T cells, or PBMCs.

The CDR3 has 15 residues. Germline lookup yields CDR1 MGHDK and CDR2 SYGVNS. With 3 bases clipped from V and 4 bases from J, the junction kept 8 bases outside the gene matches. In the original workflow: Nucleated cell counts were estimated from reference gene primer amplification. Data came from immunoSEQ multiplex PCR; TCRdb stores just in-frame clones and leaves some out. That table supplies the V and J calls and clone size; D and trimming were determined from the DNA. The table shows about 410,000 clones, with about nine tenths occurring only once. The chain recombines TRBV25-1 with TRBJ1-1, with TRBD1 matching over 7 bases. The TCR originated in a woman in her 30s with active or convalescent COVID-19. The specimen sequenced was peripheral blood. The CDR3 DNA sequence: TGTGCCAGCAGTGATCATCGGACAGGAAGCACTGAAGCTTTCTTT. Translation gives CASSDHRTGSTEAFF.